This T cell receptor beta chain was sequenced during a study of cytomegalovirus exposure and HLA in healthy donors. Turning to this clone: Its antigen is as yet unknown.

Researchers ran the PCR with 60 Vbeta and 13 Jbeta primers. Clones were read by immunoSEQ multiplex PCR, and TCRdb kept only the in-frame ones, dropping some. The sample table sets out about 88,000 clones. General study points: HLA-A and HLA-B allele assignments for most subjects were reportedly predicted accurately using TCR beta sequences. Using the classifier, cytomegalovirus status was reportedly diagnosed with high specificity and sensitivity. Most observed TCR sequences were rare, whereas some public TCRs were detected in many donors. When analyzed later, the rates of TCR association showed variation by HLA locus, with DRB1 the most and HLA-C the fewest.

After removal of 3 bases from V and 2 bases from J, the junction contained 9 bases not matched to a gene. The CDR3 sequence is 17 residues long. CDR1 is MGHRA, CDR2 YSYEKL, per germline. This chain uses TRBV4-1 with TRBJ2-3; 9 bases fit TRBD2. The sample taken for sequencing was PBMCs. The TCR was taken from a girl between 5 and 17 years old in good health and CMV-seropositive. This CDR3 is CASSHPGASGVTDTQYF. CDR3 nucleotide sequence: TGCGCCAGCAGCCACCCAGGGGCTAGCGGGGTCACAGATACGCAGTATTTT.